This T cell receptor beta chain was sequenced for a study of response to subunit inactivated influenza vaccine. With 5 bases removed from V and 4 bases from J, the gap between germline ends came to 11 bases. This CDR3 comprises 13 residues. Study-wide results and limits: Each seasonal influenza vaccination recruits few new T cells, the authors suggested.

TCRdb analysed the RT-PCR reads with MiXCR anew, one entry per CDR3 protein. The profile shows approximately 530,000 distinct CDR3 sequences, 10% to 15% of them singletons. The table lists this clonotype with many counts. Its antigen remains unknown. The material was PBMCs from blood, obtained roughly 46 days after vaccination. This chain connects TRBV12-3 or TRBV12-4 to TRBJ1-2; TRBD1 might be the D (5 bases). This receptor was obtained from a man aged 45-65 years who received an inactivated influenza vaccine. The CDR3 DNA follows: TGTGCCAGCAGTAAGGGACTTCCCTATGGCTACACCTTC. This codes for CASSKGLPYGYTF.